These 17 T cell receptor beta chains were sequenced from one sample in a study of cytomegalovirus exposure and HLA in healthy donors. The PCR had 60 Vbeta and 13 Jbeta primers. Sequencing was performed with immunoSEQ multiplex PCR; in TCRdb, only in-frame clones are kept and a portion is missing. Altogether 150,000 to 200,000 clones are present, roughly three quarters being singletons, with the ten largest covering 6.5% to 9%. The source material was PBMCs. The receptors derive from a woman aged 40 to 50 in good health and CMV-seropositive.

This clone turned up a few times. The chain couples TRBV5-1 to TRBJ2-7, with TRBD1 matching 7 bases. With 0 bases clipped from V and 7 bases from J, the junction kept 10 bases outside the gene matches. Germline V lookup: CDR1 SGHRS, CDR2 YFSETQ. The CDR3 is 15 residues long. The CDR3 DNA follows: TGCGCCAGCAGCTTGGATGGGACAGCCGTCGAAGAGCAGTACTTC. Its protein is CASSLDGTAVEEQYF.

Here the CDR3 reads CASSPYSGQGYEQYF. The CDR3 DNA reads as TGTGCCAGCAGCCCCTACTCGGGACAAGGCTACGAGCAGTACTTC. This chain uses TRBV6-1 with TRBJ2-7; D may be TRBD1 (6 bases). This CDR3 spans 15 amino acids. V gave up 6 bases and J gave up 3 bases, with 18 bases separating them. CDR1 is MNHNS and CDR2 is SASEGT in the germline V gene.

This clone has a handful of counts. The V call is TRBV7-6, the J call TRBJ2-5; 8 positions agree with TRBD1. The J call could be wrong; TRBJ2-7 is a better fit for the DNA end. Looked up from germline, CDR1 is SGHVS and CDR2 is FNYEAQ. This CDR3 has 15 amino acids. Written as DNA, the CDR3 is TGTGCCAGCAGCTCCTTGACAGGGGCGGCCTACGAGCAGTACTTC. Amino acids: CASSSLTGAAYEQYF.

This clone was recorded a few times. The rearrangement links TRBV4-2 to TRBJ1-5; weak D call: TRBD1 (5 bases). The CDR3 runs 14 residues. The germline gives CDR1 LGHNA, CDR2 YNFKEQ. V dropped 0 bases and J dropped 5 bases, with 8 bases sitting between them. The chain's CDR3 is CASSQDDSDQPQHF. CDR3 nucleotides: TGTGCCAGCAGCCAAGATGACAGCGATCAGCCCCAGCATTTT.

This chain joins TRBV18 and TRBJ1-2; TRBD1 is a possible D gene (5 bases). This CDR3 has 14 amino acids. Germline CDR1 and CDR2: KGHSH and LQKENI. V was cut by 3 bases and J by 1 base, with 9 bases left in between. The CDR3 region has the DNA TGTGCCAGCTCACCTTTCGACAGTAACTATGGCTACACCTTC. Amino acids: CASSPFDSNYGYTF.

There are a few counts of this clone. V and J are TRBV7-6 and TRBJ1-4; 7 nucleotides align to TRBD1. Germline V gene lookup returns CDR1 SGHVS and CDR2 FNYEAQ. This CDR3 contains 16 residues. V gave up 5 bases and J gave up 4 bases; unmatched junction bases: 10. In DNA, the CDR3 is TGTGCCAGCAGCGTATCCTCGACAGGGAGTAATGAAAAACTGTTTTTT. Amino acids: CASSVSSTGSNEKLFF.

The table lists this clone with a count of one. This chain joins TRBV5-6 and TRBJ2-1; 9 bases are a match to TRBD2. The ends lost 4 bases at V and 0 bases at J; junction bases unmatched: 11. The CDR3 spans 18 residues. Germline V gene lookup returns CDR1 SGHDT and CDR2 YYEEEE. The CDR3: CASSPLAGKTSSYNEQFF. CDR3 nucleotide sequence: TGTGCCAGCAGCCCTCTAGCGGGGAAAACCAGCTCCTACAATGAGCAGTTCTTC.

The chain links TRBV15 to TRBJ2-6; tentative D call: TRBD2 (5 bases). Trimming took off 1 base at V and 0 bases at J, with 7 bases between the two ends. Germline V lookup: CDR1 LNHNV, CDR2 YYDKDF (reference sequence). The CDR3 totals 16 residues. The CDR3 protein is CATSRGGSSGANVLTF. The CDR3 bases are TGTGCCACCAGCAGAGGAGGGAGCTCTGGGGCCAACGTCCTGACTTTC. The variable domain in full, with the rest retrieved from reference TRBV15 and TRBJ2-6, is DAMVIQNPRYQVTQFGKPVTLSCSQTLNHNVMYWYQQKSSQAPKLLFHYYDKDFNNEADTPDNFQSRRPNTSFCFLDIRSPGLGDTAMYLCATSRGGSSGANVLTFGAGSRLTVL.

This clone was seen a single time. This chain links TRBV5-4 with TRBJ2-7, with a weak D call TRBD2 (6 bases). Germline V gives CDR1 SGHNT, CDR2 YYREEE (reference sequence). This CDR3 has 14 amino acids. V was cut by 3 bases and J by 2 bases, with 12 bases left in between. The CDR3 region has the DNA TGTGCCAGCAGCTCCCGGGACTCTGCCTACGAGCAGTACTTC. This codes for CASSSRDSAYEQYF. Variable domain in full (rest from reference TRBV5-4 and TRBJ2-7): ETGVTQSPTHLIKTRGQQVTLRCSSQSGHNTVSWYQQALGQGPQFIFQYYREEENGRGNFPPRFSGLQFPNYSSELNVNALELDDSALYLCASSSRDSAYEQYFGPGTRLTVT.

V is TRBV15 and J is TRBJ2-2; 8 positions agree with TRBD1. Per germline, CDR1 LNHNV and CDR2 YYDKDF (reference sequence). V lost 0 bases, J lost 7 bases, and 7 bases stayed unmatched. There are 16 residues in the CDR3. CDR3 nucleotides: TGTGCCACCAGCAGAGATCGGACAGGGCGAGGCGGGGAGCTGTTTTTT. Its protein is CATSRDRTGRGGELFF.

This clone was seen only a few times. The chain carries TRBV7-8 and TRBJ2-1; D not certain. Germline loops: CDR1 SGHVS, CDR2 FQNEAQ. Trimming removed 6 bases at V and 10 bases at J, with 13 bases between. The CDR3 runs to 12 residues. The CDR3, as DNA: TGTGCCAGCAGGTCAGGTCTAAGGGAGCAGTTCTTC. Protein: CASRSGLREQFF.

J is TRBJ2-7 and V is TRBV7-8; 8 bases agree with TRBD1. The ends lost 7 bases at V and 7 bases at J; junction bases unmatched: 9. The CDR3 totals 13 residues. Per germline, CDR1 SGHVS and CDR2 FQNEAQ. In DNA, the CDR3 is TGTGCCAGCAAGACGACAGGGGAGTTTGAGCAGTACTTC. Translation gives CASKTTGEFEQYF.

The V gene is TRBV5-1, the J gene TRBJ1-2; 10 nucleotides align to TRBD1. The CDR3 sequence is 14 residues long. J gave up 7 bases and V 4 bases, and 7 bases lay outside the gene matches. The germline V gene has CDR1 SGHRS and CDR2 YFSETQ. The CDR3 region has the DNA TGCGCCAGCAGCGTAGGACAGGGGGAGCGTGGCTACACCTTC. This sequence encodes CASSVGQGERGYTF.

This clone was found a few times. The V and J genes are TRBV5-4 and TRBJ2-6; no reliable D call. The V gene's germline CDR1 is SGHNT and CDR2 YYREEE (reference sequence). This CDR3 has 16 amino acids. Trimming pared 0 bases from V and 0 bases from J, leaving 7 bases between. CDR3 region: CASSLDAGSGANVLTF. CDR3 nucleotides: TGTGCCAGCAGCTTGGACGCCGGCTCTGGGGCCAACGTCCTGACTTTC.

The V and J genes are TRBV12-5 and TRBJ2-2, with D possibly being TRBD2 (6 bases). This CDR3 is built from 15 residues. Trimming left V 4 bases short and J 8 bases short, with 17 bases between. Germline CDR1 and CDR2: LGHNT and FRNRAP. The CDR3 DNA follows: TGTGCTAGTGGTTCAGGGACTTTGCGAGTTGGGGAGCTGTTTTTT. The encoded protein is CASGSGTLRVGELFF. Based on the CDR3 plus reference TRBV12-5 and TRBJ2-2, the full variable domain is DARVTQTPRHKVTEMGQEVTMRCQPILGHNTVFWYRQTMMQGLELLAYFRNRAPLDDSGMPKDRFSAEMPDATLATLKIQPSEPRDSAVYFCASGSGTLRVGELFFGEGSRLTVL.

As concerns this clone: One end of the junction varies from germline; a read error may be responsible. The chain couples TRBV6-6 to TRBJ1-1, with 8 positions matching TRBD1. This CDR3 region has 14 residues. Germline V gives CDR1 MNHNY, CDR2 SVGAGI (reference sequence). In nucleotides, the CDR3 is TGTGCCGGCAGGGGAGGACAGGGCCTCACTGAAGCTTTCTTT. Its translation is CAGRGGQGLTEAFF.

The chain is built from TRBV7-2 and TRBJ2-2, with 7 bases lining up with TRBD2. J was trimmed by 5 bases and V by 7 bases; bases with no gene match: 10. The CDR3 has 15 amino acids. Looked up from germline, CDR1 is SGHTA and CDR2 is FQGNSA. CDR3 sequence: CASKRDEGGTGELFF. The CDR3 nucleotides are TGTGCCAGCAAGAGGGATGAGGGAGGGACCGGGGAGCTGTTTTTT.